This T cell receptor beta chain is drawn from a study of vaccination effects on CD4 cells after COVID-19. Whole-study results and caveats: Clones of infection and vaccine origin contracted markedly late after vaccination.

CD4+ T cells specific for antigen were expanded with viral peptide pools by the ViraFEST assay before sequencing. It was after approximately 11 days of culture that CD4+ T cells were isolated. As their vaccination, participants received two doses of either BNT162b2 or mRNA-1273. Researchers reported culturing over 1.5 million PBMC in each well, adding approximately 10 IU/ml IL-2 and roughly 11 ug/ml peptides. Assay used: immunoSEQ multiplex PCR; TCRdb lists only in-frame clones, some missing. The data hold 25,000 to 35,000 clones, with 65% to 80% observed a single time. Comments on this clone: As yet, its antigen is unknown.

The source material was CD4+ T cells from PBMCs cultured with HCoV-NL63 spike peptides, sampled after COVID-19 vaccination. The clonotype originates from a human donor who received a COVID-19 vaccine.

The CDR3 reads CASTQLTSGYNEQFF. In DNA form, the CDR3 reads TGCGCCAGCACTCAGCTAACATCCGGCTACAATGAGCAGTTCTTC. The rearrangement links TRBV10-2 to TRBJ2-1; D unresolved. Germline V gene lookup returns CDR1 WSHSY and CDR2 SAAADI. CDR3 length equals 15 residues. Trimming took 7 bases from V and 3 from J, leaving 16 bases between them.